This TCR beta chain is from a study of CD8+ T cells in alopecia areata. The wider study: Those patients who were treated received oral tofacitinib, which was given at 5 to 10 mg twice daily for moderate-to-severe alopecia areata.

CDR1 and CDR2 from the germline V gene are MNHEY and SVGAGI. There are 11 residues in the CDR3. Trimming left V 0 bases short and J 7 bases short, with 2 bases between. cDNA prepared by RNA extraction and subsequent reverse transcription served as the template for sequencing. Sequenced by immunoSEQ multiplex PCR; TCRdb stores in-frame clones only, minus some. The sample yields around 130,000 clones, about 57% seen once. The TCR was taken from a human donor with alopecia areata. Sample: CD4+ T cells sorted from blood, taken at week 0. This chain joins TRBV6-5 and TRBJ2-3; D ambiguous. CDR3 coding DNA: TGTGCCAGCAGTTACTCGAATACGCAGTATTTT. It is translated as CASSYSNTQYF.